Each of the 18 T cell receptor beta chains below was sequenced from the same sample in a study of vaccination and CD4 T cells after COVID-19. An Oncomine TCR Beta short-read assay was used to sequence the DNA from cultured CD4+ T cells. Via MiXCR, TCRdb re-called the PCR reads, giving one row per CDR3 protein. The repertoire holds 10,000 to 13,000 distinct CDR3 sequences, with more than 65% as singletons. Their antigens are not known. Treatment: 10-day PBMC culture with coronavirus spike peptide pools or control peptides (ViraFEST assay). What was sequenced was CD4+ T cells from blood, cultured in vitro. The receptor source for this set is a human donor who had recovered from COVID-19.

This sequence joins TRBV30 and TRBJ2-5, with a tentative D call TRBD2 (5 bases). Germline loops: CDR1 GTSNPN, CDR2 SVGIG (reference sequence). The CDR3 has 14 residues. The V end was cut by 0 bases, the J end by 2 bases, with 10 bases between. CDR3: CAWSVQRVQETQYF. In nucleotides, the CDR3 is TGTGCCTGGAGTGTACAGAGGGTTCAAGAGACCCAGTACTTC.

The chain is built from TRBV7-2 and TRBJ2-1; D perhaps matches TRBD2 (5 bases). The germline V gene has CDR1 SGHTA and CDR2 FQGNSA. The CDR3 covers 13 residues. V was cut by 11 bases and J by 4 bases, with 15 bases left in between. For the CDR3, the DNA is TGTGCCGCGAGTGACTACCTTTACAATGAGCAGTTCTTC. Encoded protein: CAASDYLYNEQFF.

The chain links TRBV11-2 to TRBJ1-1, with D possibly being TRBD1 (5 bases). The CDR3 runs 16 residues. Germline V gene lookup returns CDR1 SGHAT and CDR2 FQNNGV. V lost 1 base, J lost 5 bases, and 17 bases lay in between. This CDR3 reads CASSLVNLGRGTEAFF. CDR3 nucleotides: TGTGCCAGCAGCTTAGTTAACTTGGGGCGTGGGACTGAAGCTTTCTTT.

CDR3 nucleotides: TGTGCCAGTAGTATAGGACAGGGGGCACGAGAGACCCAGTACTTC. This sequence encodes CASSIGQGARETQYF. J is TRBJ2-5 and V is TRBV19, with 10 bases that match TRBD1. The J segment lost 4 bases and the V segment lost 1 base, leaving 3 bases of the junction unmatched. Germline CDR1 LNHDA, CDR2 SQIVND (reference sequence). The CDR3 is 15 residues long.

The chain employs TRBV6-2 or TRBV6-3 and TRBJ2-2; D is undetermined. Germline lookup yields CDR1 MNHEY and CDR2 SVGEGT. The V and J ends lost 2 bases and 4 bases respectively, with 8 bases between them. This CDR3 comprises 14 residues. The CDR3 DNA reads as TGTGCCAGCAGTTACCTTGATATCACCGGGGAGCTGTTTTTT. This translates into CASSYLDITGELFF.

This rearrangement joins TRBV4-2 to TRBJ2-1; 9 nucleotides align to TRBD2. V lost 0 bases to trimming and J lost 6 bases; unmatched junction nucleotides: 15. The CDR3 is 19 residues long. Germline loops: CDR1 LGHNA, CDR2 YNFKEQ. Here the CDR3 reads CASSQDGGLGGRGGNEQFF. CDR3 nucleotide sequence: TGTGCCAGCAGCCAAGATGGTGGCCTTGGCGGGAGGGGGGGCAATGAGCAGTTCTTC.

The gene calls are TRBV27 and TRBJ1-2, with a possible D match to TRBD1 (6 bases). The CDR3 covers 15 residues. CDR1 is MNHEY and CDR2 is SMNVEV in the germline V gene (reference sequence). V gave up 3 bases and J gave up 0 bases, with 11 bases separating them. CDR3 sequence: CASSFADRTNYGYTF. The CDR3 coding sequence is TGTGCCAGCAGTTTTGCGGACAGAACTAACTATGGCTACACCTTC.

The chain recombines TRBV15 with TRBJ1-5, with TRBD1 identical over 7 bases. The CDR3 consists of 18 residues. V gave up 1 base and J gave up 6 bases; unmatched junction bases: 15. Germline values: CDR1 LNHNV, CDR2 YYDKDF (reference sequence). The DNA for the CDR3 is TGTGCCACCAGCAGAGGTGGAGGGGAAGGGGGCGGTGGTCAGCCCCAGCATTTT. The encoded protein is CATSRGGGEGGGGQPQHF.

This chain joins TRBV12-3 or TRBV12-4 and TRBJ1-1; TRBD1 is a possible D gene (5 bases). The length of the CDR3 is 11 residues. V lost 8 bases to trimming and J lost 7 bases, with 11 bases between them. CDR3: CASGDPFEAFF. The CDR3 coding sequence is TGTGCCAGCGGGGACCCCTTTGAAGCTTTCTTT.

This clonotype was seen a handful of times. This rearrangement joins TRBV6-5 to TRBJ2-2, with D uncertain. This CDR3 region has 12 residues. Germline V gene data show CDR1 as MNHEY and CDR2 as SVGAGI. Between the trimmed V and J ends, which lost 4 bases and 5 bases, there was a span of 5 bases. The CDR3 loop is CASSLRTGELFF. CDR3 bases: TGTGCCAGCAGTTTACGTACCGGGGAGCTGTTTTTT.

Here the CDR3 DNA reads TGTGCCAGCTCACCGGGGCCCCGACAGCCCCAGCATTTT. This codes for CASSPGPRQPQHF. The genes are TRBV18 and TRBJ1-5; D might be TRBD1 (5 bases). Trimming removed 3 bases from V and 7 bases from J, with 10 bases in between. The CDR3 has 13 residues. Germline CDR1 and CDR2: KGHSH and LQKENI.

The J gene is TRBJ2-1, the V gene TRBV20-1, with D perhaps TRBD2 (5 bases). The CDR3 sequence is 15 residues long. V was pared by 1 base and J by 0 bases, with 10 bases between. CDR1 and CDR2 (germline): DFQATT, SNEGSKA (reference sequence). CDR3 DNA: TGCAGTGCTAGAGTGGGAGAAAGCTCCTACAATGAGCAGTTCTTC. Translating it yields CSARVGESSYNEQFF.

V and J are TRBV28 and TRBJ1-2, with D maybe TRBD1 (6 bases). The CDR3 spans 13 residues. Germline V lookup: CDR1 MDHEN, CDR2 SYDVKM. V was shortened by 10 bases and J by 8 bases, with 20 bases between the two germline ends. The DNA of the CDR3 is TGTGCCACAATTCCGCCAGGGGTCGGGGGCTACACCTTC. This translates into CATIPPGVGGYTF.

The chain couples TRBV6-1 to TRBJ1-6; D is perhaps TRBD1 (5 bases). Germline V lookup: CDR1 MNHNS, CDR2 SASEGT. The CDR3 covers 13 residues. V was cut by 6 bases and J by 11 bases, with 14 bases left in between. The CDR3 sequence is CASSELMGAPLHF. In nucleotides, the CDR3 is TGTGCCAGCAGCGAGTTGATGGGGGCACCCCTCCACTTT.

This rearrangement joins TRBV6-1 to TRBJ1-2, with D possibly being TRBD1 (6 bases). V was pared by 6 bases and J by 1 base, with 15 bases between. CDR1 and CDR2 from the germline V gene are MNHNS and SASEGT. The CDR3 is 15 residues long. CDR3 bases: TGTGCCAGCAGCCTGACAGGAGGGGGTAACTATGGCTACACCTTC. Amino acid sequence: CASSLTGGGNYGYTF.

The chain couples TRBV2 to TRBJ2-7; D is tentatively TRBD1 or TRBD2 (5 bases each). The CDR3 loop spans 16 amino acids. Germline V gene sequence: CDR1 SNHLY, CDR2 FYNNEI. The V end lost 5 bases, the J end lost 3 bases, and 20 bases lay between the germline ends. The CDR3 bases are TGTGCCAGCAGTCCGTATGGGGGAGAGAGAATCTACGAGCAGTACTTC. Translation gives CASSPYGGERIYEQYF. Together with reference TRBV2 and TRBJ2-7, the CDR3 gives the full variable domain: EPEVTQTPSHQVTQMGQEVILRCVPISNHLYFYWYRQILGQKVEFLVSFYNNEISEKSEIFDDQFSVERPDGSNFTLKIRSTKLEDSAMYFCASSPYGGERIYEQYFGPGTRLTVT.

For this clonotype: The limits of the CDR3 on the DNA are not certain, so only TCRdb's listed CDR3 is given. The V gene is TRBV7-2, the J gene TRBJ2-5. The CDR3 extends over 22 residues, inclusive of both ends. CDR1 and CDR2 from the germline V gene are SGHTA and FQGNSA. Here the CDR3 reads CASTNQTSMYLCASSLRETQYF.

The rearrangement links TRBV15 to TRBJ1-2; 7 nucleotides line up with TRBD1. This CDR3 spans 12 amino acids. Germline V gives CDR1 LNHNV, CDR2 YYDKDF (reference sequence). V shed 2 bases and J 8 bases; nucleotides not matched to a gene: 2. The CDR3 DNA reads TGTGCCACCAGCAGACAGGGGGAGGGCTACACCTTC. Encoded protein: CATSRQGEGYTF.